This T cell receptor beta chain was retrieved from a study of beta chain features in type 1 diabetes. Looking at the study overall: Taken together, all samples contributed 107,917,701 examined sorted cells. Study results and limitations: Type 1 diabetes patients had moderately but significantly shorter TCRB CDR3s in all four CD4+ subsets.

Expressed TCRB transcripts were sequenced because the entire RNA isolate underwent reverse transcription. Assay: immunoSEQ multiplex PCR; the TCRdb copy retains only in-frame clones and omits some. Altogether around 260,000 clones are present, 20% to 25% being singletons, with the ten largest covering 0.012%. Germline lookup yields CDR1 SGHRS and CDR2 YFSETQ. V lost 4 bases, J lost 0 bases, and 2 bases stayed unmatched. The CDR3 sequence is 15 residues long. Details on this clone: Its target is unknown.

The sequenced material came from naive CD4+ T cells from blood. The chain employs TRBV5-1 and TRBJ2-5, with 11 bases aligning to TRBD2. The sequence was obtained from a woman in her 30s with type 1 diabetes. CDR3 sequence: CASSGGLADQETQYF. The CDR3 DNA follows: TGCGCCAGCAGCGGGGGACTAGCGGACCAAGAGACCCAGTACTTC.